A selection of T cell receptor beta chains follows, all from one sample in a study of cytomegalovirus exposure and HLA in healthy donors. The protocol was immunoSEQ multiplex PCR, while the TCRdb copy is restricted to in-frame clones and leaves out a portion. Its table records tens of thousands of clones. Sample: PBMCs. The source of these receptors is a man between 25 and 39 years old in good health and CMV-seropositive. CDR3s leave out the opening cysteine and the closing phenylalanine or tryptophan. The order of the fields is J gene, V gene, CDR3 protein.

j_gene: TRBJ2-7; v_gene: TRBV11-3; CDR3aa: ASSSPRTSGYEQY
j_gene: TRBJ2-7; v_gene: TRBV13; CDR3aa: ASSSTRDSSAYEQY
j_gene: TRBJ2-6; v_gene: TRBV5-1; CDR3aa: ASSSLTGSGANVLT
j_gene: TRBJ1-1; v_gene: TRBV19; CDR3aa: ASSPGGEAF
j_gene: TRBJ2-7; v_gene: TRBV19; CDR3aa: ASSPGKGAREQY
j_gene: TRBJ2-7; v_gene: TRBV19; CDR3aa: ASSGGRTGNAYEQY
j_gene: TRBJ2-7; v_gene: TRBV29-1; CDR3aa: SVTGTGVYEQY
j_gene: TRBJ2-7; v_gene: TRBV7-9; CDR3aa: ASSLGSAYEQY
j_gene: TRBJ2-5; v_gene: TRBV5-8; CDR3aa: ASSFNRPQETQY
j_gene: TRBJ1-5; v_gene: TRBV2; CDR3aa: ASKTGNQPQH
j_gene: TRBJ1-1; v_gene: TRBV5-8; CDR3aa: ASSRGPDTEAF
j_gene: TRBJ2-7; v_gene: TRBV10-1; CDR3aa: ASIPTGKVYEQY
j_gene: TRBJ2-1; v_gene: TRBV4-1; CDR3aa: ASSQLAGGYSDNEQF
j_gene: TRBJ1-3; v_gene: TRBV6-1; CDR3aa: ASAVSGNTIY
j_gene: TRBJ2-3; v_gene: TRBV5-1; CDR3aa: ASSLVQLRFTDTQY
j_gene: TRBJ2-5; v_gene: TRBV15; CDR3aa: ATSTSQFRETQY
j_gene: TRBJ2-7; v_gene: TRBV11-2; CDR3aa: ASSLVGTGEEQY
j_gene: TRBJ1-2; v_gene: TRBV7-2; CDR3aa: ASRQNRDGYT
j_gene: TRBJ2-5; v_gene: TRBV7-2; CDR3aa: ASSLGTGRRETQY
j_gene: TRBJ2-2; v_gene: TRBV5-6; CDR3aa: ASSVTGGNTGELF
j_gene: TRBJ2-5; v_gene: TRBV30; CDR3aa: AWSGLAEETQY
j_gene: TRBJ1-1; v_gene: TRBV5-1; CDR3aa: ASSQNRGGTEAF
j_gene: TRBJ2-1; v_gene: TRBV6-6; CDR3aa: ASRDTGTGSYNEQF
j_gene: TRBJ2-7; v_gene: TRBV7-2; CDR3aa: ASSQQGPAYEQY
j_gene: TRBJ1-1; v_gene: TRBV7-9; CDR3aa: ASSIVLGSTEAF
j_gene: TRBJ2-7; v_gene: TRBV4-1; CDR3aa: ASSQEFVPGSTAYEQY
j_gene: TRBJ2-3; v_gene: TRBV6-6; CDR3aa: ASRATGDGYTDTQY
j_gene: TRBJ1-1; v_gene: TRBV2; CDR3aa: ASSVSSWHRRNTEAF
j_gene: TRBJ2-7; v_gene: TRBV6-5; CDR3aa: ASSKLGRSNEQY
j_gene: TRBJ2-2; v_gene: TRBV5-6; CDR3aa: ASRSGPQGGELF
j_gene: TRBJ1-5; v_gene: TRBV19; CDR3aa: ASSIDPGEDQPQH
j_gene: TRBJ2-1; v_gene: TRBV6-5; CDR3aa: ASSYSGQLDHEQF
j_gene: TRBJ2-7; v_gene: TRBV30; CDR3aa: AWARGGVYEQY
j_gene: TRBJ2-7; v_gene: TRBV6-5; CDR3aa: ASSRPGQGAYEQY
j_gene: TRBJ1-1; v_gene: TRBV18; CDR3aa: ASSPPSVNTEAF
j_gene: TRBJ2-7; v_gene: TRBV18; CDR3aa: ASSPGTHFYEQY
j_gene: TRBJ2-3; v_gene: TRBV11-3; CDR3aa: ASSTRASGKTDTQY
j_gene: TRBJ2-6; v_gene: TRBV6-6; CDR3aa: ASSYSLGANVLT
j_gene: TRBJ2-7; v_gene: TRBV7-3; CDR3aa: ASSASHGAGAVR
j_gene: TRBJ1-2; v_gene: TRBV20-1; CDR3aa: SADRDRVKT
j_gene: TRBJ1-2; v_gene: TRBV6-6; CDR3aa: ASHIGGEKGYT
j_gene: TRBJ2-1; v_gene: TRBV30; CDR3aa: AWSPGTRAYNEQF
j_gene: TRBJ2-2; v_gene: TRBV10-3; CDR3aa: AIGDRDPNTGELF
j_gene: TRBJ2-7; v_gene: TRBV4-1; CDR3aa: ASSLSPTGRLNEQY
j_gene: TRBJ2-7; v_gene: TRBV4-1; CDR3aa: ASSQDRGPYEQY
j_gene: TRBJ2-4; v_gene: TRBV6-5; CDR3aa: ASWDRGDKNIQY